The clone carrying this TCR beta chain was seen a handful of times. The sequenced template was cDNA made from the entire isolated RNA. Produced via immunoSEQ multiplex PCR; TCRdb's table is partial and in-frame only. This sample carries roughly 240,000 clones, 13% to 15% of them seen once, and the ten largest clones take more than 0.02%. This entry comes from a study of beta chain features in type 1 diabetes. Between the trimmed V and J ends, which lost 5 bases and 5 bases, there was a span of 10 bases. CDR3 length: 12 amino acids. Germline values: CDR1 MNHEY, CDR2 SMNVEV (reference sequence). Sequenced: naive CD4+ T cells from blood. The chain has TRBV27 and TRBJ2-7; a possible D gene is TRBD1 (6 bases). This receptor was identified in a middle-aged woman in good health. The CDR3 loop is CASSDYRDEQYF. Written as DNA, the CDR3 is TGTGCCAGCAGTGACTACAGGGACGAGCAGTACTTC.